This is a list of T cell receptor beta chains from one sample in a study of CXCR3-negative and CXCR3-positive naive CD8 T cells. TCRdb re-called the 5' RACE reads; every CDR3 protein appears as one record, without DNA. Its clone listing holds 75,000 to 100,000 distinct CDR3 sequences. Sequencing input: naive CXCR3+ CD8+ T cells from blood. These TCRs come from a human donor in good health. Some clones in this sample may be carry-over from other donors' samples. CDR3s include the opening cysteine and the closing phenylalanine or tryptophan. Each record gives: J gene, V gene, CDR3 protein.

TRBJ2-7,TRBV7-2,CASSLEGLAGVHEQYF
TRBJ2-1,TRBV6-5,CASRTGTGHNEQFF
TRBJ1-1,TRBV20-1,CSASGMGLTEAFF
TRBJ1-1,TRBV2,CASVYGTANTEAFF
TRBJ2-7,TRBV28,CASSLTYEQYF
TRBJ1-1,TRBV3-1,CASSQGQGVTEAFF
TRBJ2-1,TRBV3-1,CASSQKSEGLAAWEQFF
TRBJ1-1,TRBV12-3/TRBV12-4,CASSLTPWNTEAFF
TRBJ1-2,TRBV7-6,CASSESRTGGNGYTF
TRBJ2-2,TRBV30,CAWSVSSNGELFF
TRBJ2-7,TRBV9,CASSPRGTATYEQYF